This T cell receptor beta chain was obtained from a study of shared clonotypes between healthy human individuals (dated by TCRdb to the early 2020s). Study-wide context: A few men and a couple of women, aged 18 to 49 years, made up the cohort. For each donor, three plates each were used for CD4 naive and CD4 memory, two plates were used for CD8 naive, and one plate was used for CD8 memory. To estimate repertoire size and how much clonotypes are shared between individuals, the study performed deep sequencing of blood TCR repertoires from roughly five healthy adults. To increase sequencing depth and limit assay-specific biases, different laboratories used diverse techniques to prepare libraries and sequence TCR repertoires. Between about 0.85 and 10 billion PBMCs per donor were obtained by leukapheresis.

TCR CDR3 regions were amplified from genomic DNA by multiplex PCR using the deep immunoSEQ assay. Genomic DNA extracted from each cell subset was distributed evenly over all wells of several immunoSEQ 96-well plates, and each plate served as one replicate. For sorted subsets, around 200 ng genomic DNA, equal to about 30,000 T cell genomes, was loaded into each replicate PCR. Purified libraries were measured with a Qubit 3.0 fluorometer, size-checked on a Bioanalyzer 2100, and measured again with the KAPA Library Quantification kit. A separate single-read 150-cycle Illumina NextSeq 550 flow cell was used to sequence each immunoSEQ 96-well plate. The authors processed their data as follows. Because the immunoSEQ output included only junctional sequences and no quality scores, the filtering could not be the same as the filtering used for full-length reads. Sequences were annotated with PyIR, a Python wrapper for IgBLAST v1.9, using IMGT germline references to assign V/J genes and CDR3. Reads were removed for weak V/J assignments (E-value above 1e-6), missing CDR3, stop codons, out-of-frame junctions, or ambiguous translated residues. A V3J clonotype was defined by an identical inferred V gene, J gene, and CDR3 amino acid sequence. The percentage overlap between two repertoires was calculated by dividing the number of shared unique clonotypes by the size of the smaller repertoire. Repertoire richness was assessed with RTK rarefaction, the Chao1 estimator, and Recon v2.1 estimates of unobserved clonotypes. OLGA was used to compute generation probabilities for all TCRbeta clonotypes that the gDNA method yielded from a handful of donors. Not all clones reach the TCRdb copy of this immuneACCESS table, which keeps in-frame sequences only. Checked studies attribute under half of the gap to unresolved V genes and leave the rest unexplained. The V and J calls and clone size were taken over from that table, and D and trimming were inferred from the DNA. The sample contains more than 2 million clones, about 95% of them found a single time. 1.1% of the sample is held by the ten biggest clonotypes.

Inclusive of the bounding cysteine and phenylalanine, the CDR3 is 15 residues long. The retained sequence is limited to the CDR3, 45 bases, with the frame set at the first base. V is pruned by 6 bases and J by 4 bases, leaving 9 bases of the junction without a gene match. Sequences KGHSH (CDR1) and LQKENI (CDR2) are obtained from the germline V gene. Results the study describes overall, beyond this receptor: Based on pairwise subsampling, the degree of clonotype sharing among donors was expected to be affected by sequencing depth. Across four donors, 5% to 6% of naive CD4, approximately 3.5% of naive CD8, approximately 2.5% of memory CD4, and roughly 0.41% of memory CD8 clonotypes were shared. Sampling was limited to blood, and TCR repertoires in tissue likely differ from TCR repertoires in blood. Because the study included a small number of donors, the genetic and exposure-history diversity represented was limited. Naive subsets generally had larger estimated clonotype richness than memory subsets. Compared with non-shared clonotypes, clonotypes shared by all four sorted-subset donors had higher generation probabilities. Incomplete sequencing was indicated by rarefaction of sorted-subset datasets, despite the large sequencing depth.

This clone was picked up one time. Its antigen specificity is not known. The sample holds no much larger clone one base away, and base qualities are not on file. CD8 naive samples were CD45RO-negative cells positively selected for CCR7, giving a CD45RA+CCR7+ population that excluded TemRA cells. The donors were healthy, HIV-negative adults with no recently reported acute infections or vaccinations. All donors were Caucasian adults living in Nashville, Tennessee, USA. Blood was collected by leukapheresis, and PBMCs were isolated by Ficoll-Histopaque density gradient centrifugation and then cryopreserved in liquid nitrogen vapor phase. Purity and quantity of every magnetically sorted T cell population were checked by analytical flow cytometry. From each sorted fraction, genomic DNA was isolated and quantified by UV absorbance on a Nanodrop 2000c.

The rearranged chain carries TRBV18 and TRBJ2-7; TRBD2 fits 10 bases in the junction. The specimen was naive CD8+ T cells sorted from blood. Read against the paper, the sample's cell subset or site label means: CD45RA+CCR7+. The TCR comes from a man between 18 and 35 years old in good health. The CDR3 in this case is CASSLTGTSVYEQYF. The bases are TGTGCCAGCTCTTTAACCGGGACTAGCGTTTACGAGCAGTACTTC.